Below, 3 T cell receptor beta chains from the same sample are listed, as sequenced in a study of cytomegalovirus exposure and HLA in healthy donors. This PCR relied on a set of 60 Vbeta primers and 13 Jbeta primers. Using immunoSEQ multiplex PCR, the repertoire was profiled, and TCRdb retains in-frame clones only, with some absent. The repertoire holds about 94,000 clones, with around 66% as singletons. Sequences were obtained from PBMCs. These receptors were collected from a man aged 25-40 years in good health and CMV-seronegative.

V usage is TRBV19 and J usage is TRBJ1-3; 8 bases are a match to TRBD1. V dropped 8 bases and J dropped 2; count of bases not matched to a gene: 5. The CDR3 extends over 14 amino acids. CDR1 is LNHDA and CDR2 is SQIVND in the germline V gene (reference sequence). As DNA, the CDR3 is TGTGCCAGTGGCCAGGGGGCGCCTGGAAACACCATATATTTT. This gives the protein CASGQGAPGNTIYF.

V is TRBV7-2 and J is TRBJ1-3; tentative D call: TRBD1 (5 bases). CDR1 and CDR2 (germline): SGHTA, FQGNSA. This CDR3 is 15 amino acids long. Trimming removed 3 bases from V and 0 bases from J, with 9 bases in between. CDR3 sequence reads: CASSLTGVSGNTIYF. The DNA of the CDR3 is TGTGCCAGCAGCTTGACGGGGGTCTCTGGAAACACCATATATTTT.

The V gene is TRBV12-5, the J gene TRBJ2-5, with 8 bases lining up with TRBD1. CDR1 LGHNT and CDR2 FRNRAP come from the germline V gene. CDR3 length: 13 amino acids. Trimming took 3 bases from V and 4 from J; bases not matched to a gene: 1. The CDR3 bases are TGTGCTAGTGGTTTTACAGGGGGAGAGACCCAGTACTTC. Its protein product is CASGFTGGETQYF.